Shown below are 15 T cell receptor beta chains from a single sample sequenced in a study of T cells after yellow fever vaccination. One entry per CDR3 protein, called by TCRdb with MiXCR from the 5' RACE reads. The sample includes roughly 330,000 distinct CDR3 sequences, around 3.9% of them seen just once. Specimen: PBMCs, collected 5 days after the yellow fever booster vaccination. Receptors were obtained from a man younger than 35 who received the YFV17D yellow fever vaccine.

This clonotype turned up a few times. The CDR3 loop reads CSAHRGSGGTDTQYF. CDR3 nucleotides: TGCAGTGCCCATCGGGGGAGCGGGGGCACAGATACGCAGTATTTT. The rearrangement joins TRBV20-1 to TRBJ2-3; TRBD2 agrees at 7 bases. This CDR3 spans 15 amino acids. Germline-derived CDR1 and CDR2 are DFQATT and SNEGSKA (reference sequence). V lost 6 bases, J lost 1 base, and 10 bases stayed unmatched.

There are many counts of this clonotype. The chain couples TRBV27 to TRBJ2-1; possibly TRBD1 for D (6 bases). CDR1 and CDR2 (germline): MNHEY, SMNVEV (reference sequence). V was clipped by 2 bases and J by 4 bases, with 12 bases between them. This CDR3 is built from 15 residues. The CDR3 DNA is TGTGCCAGCAGTTTACTGGGGGCGCTGTACAATGAGCAGTTCTTC. It yields the protein CASSLLGALYNEQFF.

This clonotype was seen many times. The V call is TRBV6-2 or TRBV6-3, the J call TRBJ1-1; 7 bases align to TRBD1. The CDR3 loop spans 14 amino acids. Trimming removed 6 bases from V and 3 bases from J; junction bases left unmatched: 7. CDR1 is MNHEY and CDR2 is SVGEGT in the germline V gene. The CDR3 protein is CASRPHTGDTEAFF. In DNA, the CDR3 is TGTGCCAGCAGACCTCACACAGGGGACACTGAAGCTTTCTTT.

This clonotype was seen ten or more times. The rearrangement joins TRBV10-3 to TRBJ2-7; D unresolved. The V gene lost 0 bases and the J gene lost 2 bases, with 8 bases spanning the gap. The CDR3 consists of 14 residues. The germline CDR1 and CDR2 sequences are ENHRY and SYGVKD. The CDR3 loop is CAISESYQTYEQYF. The CDR3 bases are TGTGCCATCAGTGAGTCGTATCAGACCTACGAGCAGTACTTC.

This clonotype was detected ten times or more. The rearrangement joins TRBV6-6 to TRBJ2-7; 7 bases align to TRBD2. The V segment lost 6 bases and the J segment 4 bases; nucleotides outside the gene matches: 15. The CDR3 is made up of 16 amino acids. Germline V gene lookup returns CDR1 MNHNY and CDR2 SVGAGI (reference sequence). The DNA of the CDR3 is TGTGCCAGCAGCCTACTTGGACTAGGGGATTCTTACGAGCAGTACTTC. Protein product: CASSLLGLGDSYEQYF.

This clonotype has at least ten counts. The chain links TRBV11-2 to TRBJ2-5; D is undetermined. The CDR3 spans 14 residues. Germline V CDR1 and CDR2: SGHAT, FQNNGV. V was trimmed by 6 bases and J by 5 bases, leaving 16 bases between them. The DNA of the CDR3 is TGTGCCAGCAGTCTCACAAACCCTCGGGAGACCCAGTACTTC. Translating it yields CASSLTNPRETQYF.

This clonotype has just a few counts. CDR3 amino acids: CASSQVDRTYNEQFF. DNA for the CDR3: TGCGCCAGCAGCCAAGTGGACAGGACCTACAATGAGCAGTTCTTC. This chain uses TRBV4-1 with TRBJ2-1, with TRBD1 matching over 7 bases. Per the germline V gene, CDR1 is MGHRA and CDR2 is YSYEKL. V shed 1 base and J 2 bases; nucleotides not matched to a gene: 2. CDR3 size: 15 residues.

This chain uses TRBV4-1 with TRBJ2-1; 10 nucleotides agree with TRBD2. CDR3 length: 19 amino acids. Germline loops: CDR1 MGHRA, CDR2 YSYEKL. Germline trimming cut 4 bases from V and 5 bases from J; bases unmatched to any gene: 17. The CDR3 nucleotides read TGCGCCAGCAGCCCGAGTGATCTTATAGCGGGGGGCTGGAACAATGAGCAGTTCTTC. This codes for CASSPSDLIAGGWNNEQFF.

This clonotype was counted at least ten times. The gene calls are TRBV3-1 and TRBJ2-4; D is unresolved. Germline CDR1 is LGHDT and CDR2 is YNNKEL (reference sequence). CDR3 length: 16 residues. The germline V and J ends were trimmed by 4 bases and 0 bases, with 13 bases remaining between them. CDR3: CASSPRTHRAKNIQYF. The CDR3 nucleotides are TGTGCCAGCAGCCCTAGGACCCACCGAGCCAAAAACATTCAGTACTTC.

The chain joins TRBV7-9 to TRBJ1-4, with 7 bases aligning to TRBD1. With V trimmed by 6 bases and J by 7 bases, 11 bases remained unmatched. The CDR3 consists of 15 residues. Germline lookup yields CDR1 SEHNR and CDR2 FQNEAQ (reference sequence). The CDR3 nucleotides read TGTGCCAGCAGGCGGCGGACAGGTTCGGGTGAAAAACTGTTTTTT. It specifies CASRRRTGSGEKLFF.

The table lists this clonotype with many counts. At one of its ends the junction is not consistent with the germline gene, which may arise from a read error. The rearrangement joins TRBV7-2 to TRBJ2-2; TRBD1 is a possible D gene (6 bases). From germline, CDR1 is SGHTA and CDR2 FQGNSA. This CDR3 contains 14 residues. The CDR3: CASSLTGNTGELFF. CDR3 bases: TGCGCCAGCAGCCTGACAGGGAACACCGGGGAGCTGTTTTTT.

CDR3 region: CASTSTGPYMNTEAFF. CDR3 in DNA: TGTGCCAGTACCAGCACAGGACCTTATATGAACACTGAAGCTTTCTTT. The chain recombines TRBV19 with TRBJ1-1, with a possible D match to TRBD1 (5 bases). The CDR3 consists of 16 residues. Trimming left V 7 bases short and J 0 bases short, with 18 bases between. Germline lookup yields CDR1 LNHDA and CDR2 SQIVND (reference sequence). The full variable domain, with the rest looked up from reference TRBV19 and TRBJ1-1, is DGGITQSPKYLFRKEGQNVTLSCEQNLNHDAMYWYRQDPGQGLRLIYYSQIVNDFQKGDIAEGYSVSREKKESFPLTVTSAQKNPTAFYLCASTSTGPYMNTEAFFGQGTRLTVV.

This clonotype was observed a handful of times. V and J are TRBV4-2 and TRBJ1-1, with a possible D match to TRBD1 (5 bases). Germline CDR1 reads LGHNA; CDR2 reads YNFKEQ. This CDR3 is 13 amino acids long. The V and J ends lost 6 bases and 0 bases respectively, with 8 bases between them. The CDR3 here is CASRQQVNTEAFF. The CDR3 DNA is TGTGCCAGCAGGCAACAGGTGAACACTGAAGCTTTCTTT.

This clonotype was seen at least ten times. The genes are TRBV3-1 and TRBJ1-1, with 10 nucleotides matching TRBD1. There are 13 residues in the CDR3. The germline V gene has CDR1 LGHDT and CDR2 YNNKEL (reference sequence). Germline trimming cut 3 bases from V and 7 bases from J; bases unmatched to any gene: 2. CDR3 sequence reads: CASSQDRGDEAFF. CDR3 coding DNA: TGTGCCAGCAGCCAGGACAGGGGGGATGAAGCTTTCTTT.

This clonotype was counted only a few times. The chain couples TRBV6-2 or TRBV6-3 to TRBJ1-1; D is ambiguous. Trimming left V 2 bases short and J 5 bases short, with 9 bases between. CDR1 is MNHEY, CDR2 SVGEGT, per germline. This CDR3 is built from 13 residues. The CDR3 sequence is CASSYARGTEAFF. In nucleotides, the CDR3 is TGTGCCAGCAGTTACGCGAGAGGGACTGAAGCTTTCTTT.